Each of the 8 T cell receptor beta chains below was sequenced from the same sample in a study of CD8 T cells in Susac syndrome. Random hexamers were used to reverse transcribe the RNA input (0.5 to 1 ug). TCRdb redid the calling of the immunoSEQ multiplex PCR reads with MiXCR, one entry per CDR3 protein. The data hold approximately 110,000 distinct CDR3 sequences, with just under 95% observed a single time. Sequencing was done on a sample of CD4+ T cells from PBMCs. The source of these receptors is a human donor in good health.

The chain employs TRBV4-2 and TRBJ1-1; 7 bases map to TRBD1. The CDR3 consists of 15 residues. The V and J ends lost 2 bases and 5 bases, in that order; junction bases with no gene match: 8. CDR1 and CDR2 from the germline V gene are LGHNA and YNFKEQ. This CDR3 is CASSQRTGDRTEAFF. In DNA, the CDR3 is TGTGCCAGCAGCCAACGAACAGGGGATCGTACTGAAGCTTTCTTT.

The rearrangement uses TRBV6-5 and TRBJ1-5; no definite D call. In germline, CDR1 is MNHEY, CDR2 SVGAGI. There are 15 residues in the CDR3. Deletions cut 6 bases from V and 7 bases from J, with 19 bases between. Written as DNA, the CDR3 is TGTGCCAGCAGCATCCGGAAAGGTCAGGCCCAGCCCCAGCATTTT. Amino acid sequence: CASSIRKGQAQPQHF.

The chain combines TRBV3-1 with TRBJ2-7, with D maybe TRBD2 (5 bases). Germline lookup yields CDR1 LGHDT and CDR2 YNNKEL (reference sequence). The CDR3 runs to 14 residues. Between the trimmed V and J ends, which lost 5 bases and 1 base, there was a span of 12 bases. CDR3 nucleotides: TGTGCCAGCAGCACCAGCCGGGGATCCTACGAGCAGTACTTC. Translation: CASSTSRGSYEQYF.

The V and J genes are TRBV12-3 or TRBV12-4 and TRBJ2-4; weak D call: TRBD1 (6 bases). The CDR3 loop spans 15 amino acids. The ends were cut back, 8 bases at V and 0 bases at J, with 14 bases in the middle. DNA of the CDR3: TGTGCCAGCTCCCCCTGGGGACAAGCCAAAAACATTCAGTACTTC. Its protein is CASSPWGQAKNIQYF.

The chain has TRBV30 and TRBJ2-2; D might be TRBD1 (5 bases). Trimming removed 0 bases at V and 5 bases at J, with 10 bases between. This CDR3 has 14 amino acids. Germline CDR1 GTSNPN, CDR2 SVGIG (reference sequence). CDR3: CAWSVIRGTGELFF. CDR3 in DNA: TGTGCCTGGAGTGTAATTAGGGGAACCGGGGAGCTGTTTTTT.

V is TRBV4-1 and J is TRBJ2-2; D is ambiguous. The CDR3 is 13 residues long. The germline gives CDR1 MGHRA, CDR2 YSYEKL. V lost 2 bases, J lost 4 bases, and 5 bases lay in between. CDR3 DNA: TGCGCCAGCAGCCAACGCCCCACCGGGGAGCTGTTTTTT. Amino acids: CASSQRPTGELFF.

In nucleotides, the CDR3 is TGTGCCATCAGAACCGCCCATCTAGCGGGAGGGTTAGATGAGCAGTTCTTC. This translates into CAIRTAHLAGGLDEQFF. V usage is TRBV10-3 and J usage is TRBJ2-1; 12 positions match TRBD2. V was clipped by 6 bases and J by 8 bases; unmatched bases: 14. CDR3 length equals 17 residues. Germline V CDR1 and CDR2: ENHRY, SYGVKD.

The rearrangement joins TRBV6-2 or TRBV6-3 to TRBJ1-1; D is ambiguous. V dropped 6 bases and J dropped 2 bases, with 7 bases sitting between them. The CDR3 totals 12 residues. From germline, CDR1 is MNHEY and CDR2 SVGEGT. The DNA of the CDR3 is TGTGCCAGCAGACAAAGAAACACTGAAGCTTTCTTT. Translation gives CASRQRNTEAFF.